This TCR beta chain came from a study of breast tumors, draining lymph nodes, adjacent tissues. The study's findings and limits: Most tumor T cells seemingly derive from lymph node, then expand in tumor.

Axillary draining lymph nodes of breast cancer patients supplied the node samples. Germline V gene lookup returns CDR1 SQVTM and CDR2 ANQGSEA. The length of the CDR3 is 13 residues. Trimming stripped 5 bases from V and 0 bases from J, with 10 bases between. This clonotype was seen a few times. As yet, its antigen is unknown. TCRdb re-called the multiplex PCR reads through MiXCR, storing one row per CDR3 protein. The sample contains 180,000 or so distinct CDR3 sequences, approximately 33% of which appear only once. This TCR came from a female donor with breast cancer. Some clones in this sample may be carry-over from other donors' samples. The sample comprised axillary lymph node tissue. This sequence joins TRBV29-1 and TRBJ1-1; tentatively, D is TRBD1 (6 bases). CDR3 protein: CSVSDRLNTEAFF. The CDR3 nucleotides read TGCAGCGTTTCTGACAGGCTGAACACTGAAGCTTTCTTT.